These 15 T cell receptor beta chains originate from one sample sequenced in a study of CD8+ T cells in alopecia areata. Treatment specified: oral pan-JAK inhibitor, 5-10 mg twice daily. Reverse transcribed after extraction, RNA yielded cDNA as the sequencing template. Data came from immunoSEQ multiplex PCR; TCRdb stores just in-frame clones and leaves some out. The sample holds about 250,000 clones; about three fifths are singletons and the top ten take 0.93%. The sequencing here drew on CD4+ T cells sorted from blood, taken between weeks 51 and 54, from a patient treated with tofacitinib. These receptors were obtained from a human donor with alopecia areata.

The V and J genes are TRBV7-3 and TRBJ2-7, with TRBD1 as a possible D gene (5 bases). V gave up 2 bases and J gave up 4 bases, with 9 bases separating them. The CDR3 loop spans 13 amino acids. Germline CDR1 is SGHTA and CDR2 is FQGTGA. CDR3 loop: CASSLGAEYEQYF. The CDR3 nucleotides are TGTGCCAGCAGCTTAGGGGCAGAATACGAGCAGTACTTC.

This clone was seen a handful of times. Different DNA sequences within this sample yield the same CDR3. This sequence joins TRBV15 and TRBJ2-7, with a weak D call TRBD1 (6 bases). V was clipped by 0 bases and J by 2 bases, with 8 bases between them. The CDR3 has 14 residues. Per germline, CDR1 LNHNV and CDR2 YYDKDF (reference sequence). This CDR3 reads CATSRDRGPYEQYF. CDR3 coding DNA: TGTGCCACCAGCAGAGACAGGGGCCCCTACGAGCAGTACTTC.

The rearrangement uses TRBV13 and TRBJ2-1, with D tentatively TRBD1 or TRBD2 (5 bases each). Trimming took 4 bases from V and 6 from J, leaving 10 bases between them. The germline CDR1 and CDR2 sequences are PRHDT and FYEKMQ (reference sequence). The CDR3 runs to 13 residues. The CDR3 nucleotides are TGTGCCAGCAGCTGGGACGGGGCCAATGAGCAGTTCTTC. Encoded protein: CASSWDGANEQFF.

The chain couples TRBV25-1 to TRBJ1-6, with D perhaps matching TRBD1 (5 bases). The germline V gene has CDR1 MGHDK and CDR2 SYGVNS. CDR3 length: 15 amino acids. V dropped 2 bases and J dropped 9 bases, with 14 bases sitting between them. CDR3 nucleotide sequence: TGTGCCAGCAGTGAACCCCGTGGGACTGGTTCACCCCTCCACTTT. This encodes CASSEPRGTGSPLHF.

The chain couples TRBV7-3 to TRBJ1-6, with 8 bases aligning to TRBD1. The CDR3 is made up of 15 amino acids. Germline lookup yields CDR1 SGHTA and CDR2 FQGTGA. V shed 0 bases and J 7 bases; nucleotides not matched to a gene: 2. The CDR3 DNA follows: TGTGCCAGCAGCTTAACGGGACAGGAGAATTCACCCCTCCACTTT. This gives the protein CASSLTGQENSPLHF.

In its sample, this clone was seen a few times. The chain employs TRBV4-3 and TRBJ2-6, with D possibly matching TRBD2 (6 bases). CDR3 length equals 16 residues. In germline, CDR1 is LGHNA, CDR2 YSLEER. Trimming stripped 6 bases from V and 3 bases from J, with 15 bases between. CDR3 residues: CASSSSGVGGANVLTF. The CDR3 nucleotides are TGCGCCAGCAGTAGTTCGGGGGTTGGTGGGGCCAACGTCCTGACTTTC.

Comment on this clone: Compared with germline, one end of the junction differs, possibly owing to a read error. The rearrangement links TRBV29-1 to TRBJ1-1; D remains ambiguous. The CDR3 extends over 14 amino acids. Germline loops: CDR1 SQVTM, CDR2 ANQGSEA. This chain's CDR3 is CSAVRHEPNTEAFF. The CDR3 bases are TGCAGCGCCGTCCGACACGAGCCGAACACTGAAGCTTTCTTC.

Concerning this clone: At the DNA level, this CDR3 is encoded by other sequences in the same sample as well. The chain joins TRBV30 to TRBJ1-1; the D is unclear. The CDR3 totals 13 residues. Trimming pared 0 bases from V and 1 base from J, leaving 6 bases between. In germline, CDR1 is GTSNPN, CDR2 SVGIG (reference sequence). CDR3 region: CAWSVLPNTEAFF. The CDR3 bases are TGTGCCTGGAGTGTATTGCCGAACACTGAAGCTTTCTTT.

The chain links TRBV6-1 to TRBJ2-1; 8 nucleotides align to TRBD2. Germline V gene data show CDR1 as MNHNS and CDR2 as SASEGT. The V segment lost 6 bases and the J segment 8 bases; nucleotides outside the gene matches: 6. This CDR3 region has 13 residues. The DNA for the CDR3 is TGTGCCAGCAGAACGAGCGGGGGCGATGAGCAGTTCTTC. Amino acids: CASRTSGGDEQFF.

The J gene is TRBJ1-2, the V gene TRBV7-2, with D perhaps matching TRBD1 (5 bases). The CDR3 consists of 13 residues. Trimming removed 5 bases from V and 6 bases from J, with 13 bases in between. Germline assignment: CDR1 SGHTA and CDR2 FQGNSA. DNA for the CDR3: TGTGCCAGCAGCCCCCCGGGACGAGATGGCTACACCTTC. Protein: CASSPPGRDGYTF. Together with reference TRBV7-2 and TRBJ1-2, the CDR3 gives the full variable domain: GAGVSQSPSNKVTEKGKDVELRCDPISGHTALYWYRQSLGQGLEFLIYFQGNSAPDKSGLPSDRFSAERTGGSVSTLTIQRTQQEDSAVYLCASSPPGRDGYTFGSGTRLTVV.

This clone has just a few counts. The chain uses TRBV29-1 and TRBJ1-2; tentatively, D is TRBD1 (6 bases). Germline CDR1 is SQVTM and CDR2 is ANQGSEA. V was shortened by 4 bases and J by 2 bases, with 11 bases between the two germline ends. CDR3 length: 13 residues. CDR3 nucleotides: TGCAGCGTTGCCTACAGGGAAAACTATGGCTACACCTTC. This codes for CSVAYRENYGYTF. The complete variable domain, with remaining parts taken from reference TRBV29-1 and TRBJ1-2, reads SAVISQKPSRDICQRGTSLTIQCQVDSQVTMMFWYRQQPGQSLTLIATANQGSEATYESGFVIDKFPISRPNLTFSTLTVSNMSPEDSSIYLCSVAYRENYGYTFGSGTRLTVV.

V usage is TRBV5-4 and J usage is TRBJ2-3, with 13 bases that match TRBD2. The V segment lost 3 bases and the J segment 5 bases; nucleotides outside the gene matches: 6. The germline V gene encodes CDR1 SGHNT and CDR2 YYREEE (reference sequence). The CDR3 spans 16 residues. CDR3 in amino acids: CASSSGLAGVQDTQYF. For the CDR3, the DNA is TGTGCCAGCAGCTCCGGACTAGCGGGGGTGCAAGATACGCAGTATTTT. The whole variable domain, remainder taken from reference TRBV5-4 and TRBJ2-3, is ETGVTQSPTHLIKTRGQQVTLRCSSQSGHNTVSWYQQALGQGPQFIFQYYREEENGRGNFPPRFSGLQFPNYSSELNVNALELDDSALYLCASSSGLAGVQDTQYFGPGTRLTVL.

The chain employs TRBV4-2 and TRBJ2-1; TRBD2 agrees at 7 bases. The CDR3 consists of 14 residues. Germline V gene sequence: CDR1 LGHNA, CDR2 YNFKEQ. The J segment lost 3 bases and the V segment lost 4 bases, leaving 3 bases of the junction unmatched. The CDR3 sequence: CASSLGGFYNEQFF. The DNA of the CDR3 is TGTGCCAGCAGCCTGGGGGGGTTCTACAATGAGCAGTTCTTC.

The J gene is TRBJ2-3, the V gene TRBV4-3; 9 bases map to TRBD2. Trimming took 0 bases from V and 7 from J; bases not matched to a gene: 8. Per the germline V gene, CDR1 is LGHNA and CDR2 is YSLEER. This CDR3 region has 16 residues. The CDR3 protein is CASSQDRGGGANTQYF. The DNA for the CDR3 is TGCGCCAGCAGCCAAGATCGAGGCGGGGGGGCGAATACGCAGTATTTT.

The sample holds one count of this clone. J is TRBJ1-6 and V is TRBV6-5, with D unclear. This CDR3 is 14 amino acids long. The germline V and J ends were trimmed by 4 bases and 7 bases, with 11 bases remaining between them. Germline V CDR1 and CDR2: MNHEY, SVGAGI. CDR3 nucleotide sequence: TGTGCCAGCAGTTTAGGGAGCGCGAATTCACCCCTCCACTTT. This gives the protein CASSLGSANSPLHF.